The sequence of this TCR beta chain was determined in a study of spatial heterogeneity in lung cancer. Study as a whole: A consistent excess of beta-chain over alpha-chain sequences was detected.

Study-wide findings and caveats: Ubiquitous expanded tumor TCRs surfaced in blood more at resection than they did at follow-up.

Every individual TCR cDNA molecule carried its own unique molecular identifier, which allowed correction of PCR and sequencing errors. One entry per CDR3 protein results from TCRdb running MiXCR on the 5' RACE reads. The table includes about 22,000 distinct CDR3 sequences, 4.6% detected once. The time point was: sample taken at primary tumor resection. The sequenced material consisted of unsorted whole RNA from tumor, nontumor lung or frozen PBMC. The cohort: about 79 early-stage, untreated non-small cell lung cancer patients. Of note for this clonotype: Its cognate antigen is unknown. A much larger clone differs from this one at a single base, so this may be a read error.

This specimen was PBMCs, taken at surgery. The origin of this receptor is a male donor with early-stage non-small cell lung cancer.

This CDR3 is CASSSPRGGSLEDTQYF. Written as DNA, the CDR3 is TGTGCCAGCAGCTCCCCCCGGGGGGGGTCCCTGGAGGATACGCAGTATTTT. J is TRBJ2-3 and V is TRBV9, with 8 bases that match TRBD2. The CDR3 length is 17 residues. The germline V gene encodes CDR1 SGDLS and CDR2 YYNGEE. J lost 6 bases, V lost 4 bases, and 16 bases had no gene match.